One sample yielded the 20 T cell receptor beta chains listed below, sequenced in a study of Ad26.COV2.S vaccination and SARS-CoV-2 variants. Treatment meaning: 15 to 20 received Ad26.COV2.S at low or high dose, single or two shots; 5 received placebo; per-sample allocation not given. Sample collection was performed on day 63 after the first vaccine or placebo injection. TCRdb's table, derived via immunoSEQ multiplex PCR, lists solely in-frame clones and lacks some. Of about 350,000 clones listed, roughly 90% are singletons. The sequencing used peripheral blood, collected in a trial of Ad26.COV2.S vaccine versus placebo. The receptors here all came from a person aged 18-65 years who received the Ad26.COV2.S COVID-19 vaccine or a placebo.

This chain links TRBV27 with TRBJ2-2, with D possibly being TRBD2 (7 bases). The CDR3 sequence is 15 residues long. The V gene lost 5 bases and the J gene lost 6 bases, with 16 bases spanning the gap. Germline V gene sequence: CDR1 MNHEY, CDR2 SMNVEV (reference sequence). The CDR3 here is CASSPSGGRAGELFF. In DNA, the CDR3 is TGTGCCAGCAGTCCCTCCGGGGGGCGGGCCGGGGAGCTGTTTTTT.

The chain couples TRBV7-8 to TRBJ2-3; 8 bases agree with TRBD2. Germline V gene lookup returns CDR1 SGHVS and CDR2 FQNEAQ. The CDR3 has 14 amino acids. The junction had 4 bases not matched to a gene; V was cut back by 4 bases and J by 4 bases. The CDR3 here is CASSSKRGSDTQYF. Written as DNA, the CDR3 is TGTGCCAGCAGCTCTAAGCGGGGGTCAGATACGCAGTATTTT.

V gene TRBV5-1 combines with J gene TRBJ2-7; 9 bases agree with TRBD1. Germline CDR1 is SGHRS and CDR2 is YFSETQ. The CDR3 is 16 residues long. The V and J ends lost 4 bases and 1 base, in that order; junction bases with no gene match: 9. DNA of the CDR3: TGCGCCAGCAGCGAGATACAGGGGGCTGGGTCCTACGAGCAGTACTTC. It yields the protein CASSEIQGAGSYEQYF.

This chain uses TRBV5-6 with TRBJ2-7; maybe TRBD2 (6 bases). Between the trimmed V and J ends, which lost 2 bases and 3 bases, there was a span of 9 bases. There are 13 residues in the CDR3. CDR1 is SGHDT and CDR2 is YYEEEE in the germline V gene. CDR3 sequence: CASSFGTDYEQYF. The CDR3 DNA is TGTGCCAGCAGCTTCGGGACTGACTACGAGCAGTACTTC.

On this clone itself: The same CDR3 arises from other DNA sequences in this sample as well. The rearrangement joins TRBV5-1 to TRBJ2-7; TRBD1 matches 11 bases. The CDR3 runs 14 residues. After removal of 3 bases from V and 2 bases from J, the junction contained 1 base not matched to a gene. The V gene's germline CDR1 is SGHRS and CDR2 YFSETQ. CDR3: CASSWGQGAYEQYF. The CDR3 coding sequence is TGCGCCAGCAGCTGGGGACAGGGGGCCTACGAGCAGTACTTC.

The chain is built from TRBV5-1 and TRBJ2-5, with TRBD1 identical over 11 bases. V trimming: 5 bases; J trimming: 4 bases; junction bases outside the gene matches: 4. Germline assignment: CDR1 SGHRS and CDR2 YFSETQ. This CDR3 contains 14 residues. CDR3 sequence: CASSSGTGGETQYF. CDR3 DNA: TGCGCCAGCAGTTCCGGGACAGGGGGAGAGACCCAGTACTTC.

This chain connects TRBV6-1 to TRBJ2-6, with D possibly TRBD2 on 5 matching bases. The CDR3 is 17 amino acids. From germline, CDR1 is MNHNS and CDR2 SASEGT. Trimming shortened V by 2 bases and J by 0 bases, and 11 bases separated the two germline ends. CDR3 loop: CASSERGIGSGANVLTF. The CDR3 DNA reads TGTGCCAGCAGTGAACGGGGAATCGGCTCTGGGGCCAACGTCCTGACTTTC.

This clone has only one observation. The genes are TRBV28 and TRBJ2-7; 9 positions match TRBD2. Germline V CDR1 and CDR2: MDHEN, SYDVKM. V was pared by 10 bases and J by 3 bases, with 13 bases of the junction left unmatched. The CDR3 extends over 15 amino acids. The CDR3 region is CAIRGVAGANYEQYF. In nucleotides, the CDR3 is TGTGCCATCCGGGGGGTAGCGGGGGCTAACTACGAGCAGTACTTC. The whole variable domain, filled in from reference TRBV28 and TRBJ2-7, reads DVKVTQSSRYLVKRTGEKVFLECVQDMDHENMFWYRQDPGLGLRLIYFSYDVKMKEKGDIPEGYSVSREKKERFSLILESASTNQTSMYLCAIRGVAGANYEQYFGPGTRLTVT.

This chain links TRBV28 with TRBJ1-5, with D perhaps matching TRBD1 (5 bases). The germline CDR1 and CDR2 sequences are MDHEN and SYDVKM. The CDR3 sequence is 17 residues long. With 1 base removed from V and 0 bases from J, the gap between germline ends came to 13 bases. CDR3 coding DNA: TGTGCCAGCAGTTTATATCGACAGATTTATAGCAATCAGCCCCAGCATTTT. This gives the protein CASSLYRQIYSNQPQHF.

This clone was recorded once. J is TRBJ2-5 and V is TRBV9, with D perhaps matching TRBD1 (6 bases). The V end lost 2 bases, the J end lost 1 base, and 18 bases lay between the germline ends. Germline V gives CDR1 SGDLS, CDR2 YYNGEE. This CDR3 region has 17 residues. The CDR3 sequence: CASSVSPGLQGQETQYF. The CDR3 DNA is TGTGCCAGCAGCGTCTCCCCGGGGCTACAGGGCCAAGAGACCCAGTACTTC.

The chain is built from TRBV10-2 and TRBJ1-2, with D hard to call. Deletions cut 0 bases from V and 4 bases from J, with 12 bases between. The CDR3 has 15 residues. Germline V CDR1 and CDR2: WSHSY, SAAADI. CDR3 coding DNA: TGCGCCAGCAGTGAGTCGGTATCAGGTGTCTATGGCTACACCTTC. It translates to CASSESVSGVYGYTF.

The rearrangement joins TRBV6-2 or TRBV6-3 to TRBJ2-7, with D perhaps TRBD2 (5 bases). The CDR3 loop spans 15 amino acids. Germline V lookup: CDR1 MNHEY, CDR2 SVGEGT. The V gene lost 1 base and the J gene lost 7 bases, with 17 bases spanning the gap. The CDR3 reads CASSYLSSSLGEQYF. The CDR3 bases are TGTGCCAGCAGTTACTTGTCTAGCTCATTGGGAGAGCAGTACTTC.

The chain combines TRBV7-9 with TRBJ2-5; 11 nucleotides line up with TRBD2. With 6 bases clipped from V and 7 bases from J, the junction kept 7 bases outside the gene matches. The CDR3 length is 14 residues. The germline V gene has CDR1 SEHNR and CDR2 FQNEAQ (reference sequence). The CDR3 sequence is CASRSTSGVGTQYF. In nucleotides, the CDR3 is TGTGCCAGCAGATCGACTAGCGGGGTGGGGACCCAGTACTTC.

The rearrangement uses TRBV9 and TRBJ1-6; TRBD1 matches 8 bases. This CDR3 has 15 residues. V lost 2 bases to trimming and J lost 9 bases; unmatched junction nucleotides: 7. Germline V lookup: CDR1 SGDLS, CDR2 YYNGEE. DNA of the CDR3: TGTGCCAGCAGCGTTGACAGGGGTAGAGGTTCACCCCTCCACTTT. Protein sequence: CASSVDRGRGSPLHF.

This sequence joins TRBV11-2 and TRBJ1-1, with no clear D. Germline V lookup: CDR1 SGHAT, CDR2 FQNNGV. This CDR3 contains 14 residues. The V end was cut by 0 bases, the J end by 0 bases, with 5 bases between. The CDR3 sequence: CASSLERVNTEAFF. CDR3 coding DNA: TGTGCCAGCAGCTTAGAACGGGTGAACACTGAAGCTTTCTTT.

The chain employs TRBV11-3 and TRBJ2-7; D not certain. This CDR3 has 13 residues. Trimming took off 4 bases at V and 4 bases at J, with 11 bases between the two ends. The germline CDR1 and CDR2 sequences are SGHNT and YENEEA. Here the CDR3 reads CASSSKDGYEQYF. The CDR3 DNA is TGTGCCAGCAGCTCAAAGGACGGTTACGAGCAGTACTTC.

The rearrangement links TRBV4-3 to TRBJ1-6, with 10 bases lining up with TRBD1. Germline lookup yields CDR1 LGHNA and CDR2 YSLEER. The length of the CDR3 is 15 residues. Trimming took 1 base from V and 8 from J; bases not matched to a gene: 2. The CDR3: CASSQGQGAYSPLHF. The CDR3 region has the DNA TGCGCCAGCAGCCAAGGACAGGGGGCATATTCACCCCTCCACTTT.

The table lists this clone with a count of one. The genes are TRBV19 and TRBJ1-4; D is unresolved. The CDR3 consists of 15 residues. Deletions cut 5 bases from V and 0 bases from J, with 10 bases between. Per the germline V gene, CDR1 is LNHDA and CDR2 is SQIVND (reference sequence). The CDR3 region has the DNA TGTGCCAGTAGTCCCAAGGGTGCAACTAATGAAAAACTGTTTTTT. This encodes CASSPKGATNEKLFF.

On this clone: At the DNA level, this CDR3 is encoded by other sequences in the same sample as well. The J gene is TRBJ1-6, the V gene TRBV14; D gene uncertain. Trimming cost V 0 bases and J 10 bases, with 10 bases left between them. CDR3 size: 14 residues. Looked up from germline, CDR1 is SGHDN and CDR2 is FVKESK. The CDR3 region is CASSQESRNSPLHF. The CDR3 coding sequence is TGTGCCAGCAGCCAAGAAAGCAGGAACTCACCCCTCCACTTT.

This clone was counted only a few times. This rearrangement joins TRBV5-1 to TRBJ2-2, with 7 positions matching TRBD1. The V gene end was trimmed by 7 bases and the J gene end by 2 bases; junction bases not matched to a gene: 8. This CDR3 is built from 15 residues. The germline CDR1 and CDR2 sequences are SGHRS and YFSETQ. This CDR3 is CASVQDRFNTGELFF. In DNA form, the CDR3 reads TGCGCCAGCGTGCAGGACAGGTTCAACACCGGGGAGCTGTTTTTT.